Listed here are 5 T cell receptor beta chains from one sample, sequenced in a study of cytomegalovirus exposure and HLA in healthy donors. With 60 Vbeta and 13 Jbeta primers, the PCR was carried out. Produced via immunoSEQ multiplex PCR; TCRdb's table is partial and in-frame only. The sample records 150,000 to 200,000 clones, around 81% being singletons. The sample was PBMCs. The receptors were sampled from a woman in her forties or fifties in good health and CMV-seronegative.

The chain couples TRBV29-1 to TRBJ2-5; 16 bases match TRBD2. CDR3 length: 15 residues. With V trimmed by 3 bases and J by 2 bases, 0 bases remained unmatched. CDR1 SQVTM and CDR2 ANQGSEA come from the germline V gene. This CDR3 is CSVEGLAGGQETQYF. The CDR3 DNA reads TGCAGCGTTGAGGGACTAGCGGGAGGGCAAGAGACCCAGTACTTC.

This chain connects TRBV19 to TRBJ1-2, with D unresolved. V lost 3 bases to trimming and J lost 7 bases, with 6 bases between them. The CDR3 spans 11 residues. The germline V gene encodes CDR1 LNHDA and CDR2 SQIVND (reference sequence). This CDR3 reads CASSIGVGYTF. In nucleotides, the CDR3 is TGTGCCAGTAGTATCGGGGTTGGCTACACCTTC.

This rearrangement joins TRBV7-2 to TRBJ2-7, with 9 bases matching TRBD2. The ends lost 5 bases at V and 6 bases at J; junction bases unmatched: 11. The CDR3 totals 15 residues. Germline V gene lookup returns CDR1 SGHTA and CDR2 FQGNSA. CDR3 sequence (DNA): TGTGCCAGCAGCCCTAGCGGGGCGACTCCCCTCGAGCAGTACTTC. Protein product: CASSPSGATPLEQYF.

The chain employs TRBV28 and TRBJ1-4; D not certain. This CDR3 region has 15 residues. CDR1 and CDR2 from the germline V gene are MDHEN and SYDVKM. V dropped 3 bases and J dropped 8 bases, with 16 bases sitting between them. CDR3 protein: CASSLGQEGREKLFF. The CDR3 region has the DNA TGTGCCAGCAGTTTGGGTCAGGAGGGTAGAGAAAAACTGTTTTTT.

The CDR3 loop reads CASSPGQYRAAAFF. The CDR3 DNA reads TGTGCCAGCAGTCCAGGGCAATACAGGGCTGCGGCTTTCTTT. The V gene is TRBV28, the J gene TRBJ1-1; D is perhaps TRBD1 (6 bases). The germline V gene encodes CDR1 MDHEN and CDR2 SYDVKM. The CDR3 is made up of 14 amino acids. The V gene lost 5 bases and the J gene lost 11 bases, with 21 bases spanning the gap. The whole variable domain, filled in from reference TRBV28 and TRBJ1-1, reads DVKVTQSSRYLVKRTGEKVFLECVQDMDHENMFWYRQDPGLGLRLIYFSYDVKMKEKGDIPEGYSVSREKKERFSLILESASTNQTSMYLCASSPGQYRAAAFFGQGTRLTVV.